The source of this T cell receptor beta chain is a study of CD8+ T cells in alopecia areata. Alopecia areata patients provided lesional scalp punch biopsies and peripheral blood. As concerns this clone: Antigen: not known.

Extracted from the samples, RNA was reverse transcribed into cDNA to serve as the sequencing template. Sequencing used immunoSEQ multiplex PCR; TCRdb keeps in-frame clones, though not all of them. The sample comprises approximately 30,000 clones, approximately 65% of which are singletons, and 15% to 20% rests with the top ten. CDR1 and CDR2 from the germline V gene are LGHNA and YSLEER. This CDR3 has 17 amino acids. Trimming cost V 4 bases and J 8 bases, with 24 bases left between them. Study-level results: Sequences from scalp samples also cover resident alphabeta T cells of normal skin. Lesional tissue from the scalp (especially in alopecia totalis/universalis) showed higher clonality than normal scalp.

The source of this sequence is a human donor with alopecia areata. Sequencing was carried out using NKG2D-high CD8+ T cells sorted from blood. The chain employs TRBV4-3 and TRBJ2-1; D may be TRBD2 (6 bases). CDR3 amino acids: CASSPQGKGLITYEQFF. CDR3 sequence (DNA): TGCGCCAGCAGCCCACAAGGAAAGGGACTGATCACTTATGAGCAGTTCTTC.